This T cell receptor (beta chain) is from a study of blood T cell repertoires in COVID-19. On the study more broadly: COVID-19 samples from acute and convalescent phases originated in the United States, Italy and Spain.

Recruitment covered 20 to 25 US areas and drew participants whose ages spanned roughly 18 to 100 years. The study counted Cohort 3 donors as recovered given two negative PCRs, clearance, or symptom resolution. The ends were cut back, 6 bases at V and 4 bases at J, with 8 bases in the middle. CDR1 is LGHDT and CDR2 is YNNKEL in the germline V gene (reference sequence). The CDR3 has 12 amino acids. Per the authors' pipeline: How many nucleated cells were present was estimated from reference gene primer amplification. The method was immunoSEQ multiplex PCR; TCRdb's version includes in-frame clones alone and lacks a portion of them. V, J and clone size reflect that table, while D and trimming were determined from the DNA. The sample consists of roughly 200,000 clones, approximately 85% of them appearing once.

The sequence was obtained from a man aged 40-49 years who had recovered from COVID-19. The material sequenced was PBMCs or T cells enriched from blood (not recorded which). The J gene is TRBJ2-3, the V gene TRBV3-1 (or the pseudogene TRBV3-2); D gene ambiguous. CDR3 in amino acids: CASRSRADTQYF. The CDR3 DNA is TGTGCCAGCAGGTCTAGAGCAGATACGCAGTATTTT.